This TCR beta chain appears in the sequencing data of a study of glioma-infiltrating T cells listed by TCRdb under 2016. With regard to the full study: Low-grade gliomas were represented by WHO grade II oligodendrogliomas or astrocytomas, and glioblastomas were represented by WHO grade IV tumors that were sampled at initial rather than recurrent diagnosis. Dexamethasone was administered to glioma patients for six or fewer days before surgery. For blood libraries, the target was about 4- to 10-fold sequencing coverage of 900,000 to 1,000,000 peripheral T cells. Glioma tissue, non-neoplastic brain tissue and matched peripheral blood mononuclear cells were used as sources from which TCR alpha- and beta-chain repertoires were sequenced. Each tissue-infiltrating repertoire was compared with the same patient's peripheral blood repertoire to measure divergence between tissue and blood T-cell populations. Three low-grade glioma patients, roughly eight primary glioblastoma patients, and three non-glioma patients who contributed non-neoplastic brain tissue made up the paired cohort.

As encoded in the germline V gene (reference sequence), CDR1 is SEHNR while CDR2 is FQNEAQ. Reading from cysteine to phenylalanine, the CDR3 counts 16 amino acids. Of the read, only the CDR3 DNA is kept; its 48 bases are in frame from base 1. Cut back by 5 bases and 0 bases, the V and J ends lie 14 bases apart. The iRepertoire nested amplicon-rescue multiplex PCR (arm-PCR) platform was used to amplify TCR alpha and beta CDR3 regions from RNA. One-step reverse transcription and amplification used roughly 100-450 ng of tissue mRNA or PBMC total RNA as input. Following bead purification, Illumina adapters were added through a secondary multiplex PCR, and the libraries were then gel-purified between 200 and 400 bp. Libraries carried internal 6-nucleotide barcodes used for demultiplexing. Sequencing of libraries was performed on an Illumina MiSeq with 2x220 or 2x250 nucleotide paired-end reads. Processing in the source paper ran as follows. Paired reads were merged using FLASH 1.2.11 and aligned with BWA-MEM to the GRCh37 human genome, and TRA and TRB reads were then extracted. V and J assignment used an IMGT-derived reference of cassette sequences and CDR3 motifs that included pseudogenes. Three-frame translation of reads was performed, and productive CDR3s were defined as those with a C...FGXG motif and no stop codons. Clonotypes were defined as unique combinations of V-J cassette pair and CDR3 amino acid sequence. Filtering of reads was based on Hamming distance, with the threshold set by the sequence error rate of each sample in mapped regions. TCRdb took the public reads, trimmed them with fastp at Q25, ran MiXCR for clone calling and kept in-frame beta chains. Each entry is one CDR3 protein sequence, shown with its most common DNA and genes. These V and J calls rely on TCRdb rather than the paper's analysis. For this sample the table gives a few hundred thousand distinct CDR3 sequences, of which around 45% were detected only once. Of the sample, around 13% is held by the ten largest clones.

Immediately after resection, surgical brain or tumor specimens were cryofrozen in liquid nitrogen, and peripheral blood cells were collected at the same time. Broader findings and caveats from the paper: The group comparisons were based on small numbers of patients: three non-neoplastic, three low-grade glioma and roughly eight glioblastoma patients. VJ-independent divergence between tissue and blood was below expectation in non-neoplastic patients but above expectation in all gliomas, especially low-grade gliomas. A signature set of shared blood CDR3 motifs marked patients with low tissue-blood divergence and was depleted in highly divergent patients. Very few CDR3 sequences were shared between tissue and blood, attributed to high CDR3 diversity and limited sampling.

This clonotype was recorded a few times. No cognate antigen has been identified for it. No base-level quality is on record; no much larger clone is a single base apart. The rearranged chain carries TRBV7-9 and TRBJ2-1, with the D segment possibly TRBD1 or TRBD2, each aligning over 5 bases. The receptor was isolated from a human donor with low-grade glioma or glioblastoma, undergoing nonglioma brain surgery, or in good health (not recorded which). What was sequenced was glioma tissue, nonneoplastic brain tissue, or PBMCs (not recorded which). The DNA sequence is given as TGTGCCAGCAGCCTCGGGGCTCGCCTCTCCTACAATGAGCAGTTCTTC. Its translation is CASSLGARLSYNEQFF.